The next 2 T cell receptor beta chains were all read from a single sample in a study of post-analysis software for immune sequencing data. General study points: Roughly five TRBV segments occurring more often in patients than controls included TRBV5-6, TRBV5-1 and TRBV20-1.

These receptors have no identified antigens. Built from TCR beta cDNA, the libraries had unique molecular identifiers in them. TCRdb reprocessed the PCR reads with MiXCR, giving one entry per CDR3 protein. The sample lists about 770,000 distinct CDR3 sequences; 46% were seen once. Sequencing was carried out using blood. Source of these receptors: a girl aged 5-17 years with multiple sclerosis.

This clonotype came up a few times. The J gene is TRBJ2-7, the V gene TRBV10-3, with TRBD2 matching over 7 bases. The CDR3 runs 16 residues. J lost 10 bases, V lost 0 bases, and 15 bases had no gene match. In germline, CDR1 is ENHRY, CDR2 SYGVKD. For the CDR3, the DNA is TGTGCCATCAGTGAGTCGGTGCTAGCGGACAATAGGTCCCAGTACTTC. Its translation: CAISESVLADNRSQYF.

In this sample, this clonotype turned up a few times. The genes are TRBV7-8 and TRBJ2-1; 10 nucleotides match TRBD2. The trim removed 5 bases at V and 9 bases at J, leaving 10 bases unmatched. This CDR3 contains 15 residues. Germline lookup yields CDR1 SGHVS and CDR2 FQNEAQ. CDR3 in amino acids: CASSEGSGRRSEQFF. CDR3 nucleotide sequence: TGTGCCAGCAGCGAGGGTAGCGGGAGGCGGAGTGAGCAGTTCTTC.